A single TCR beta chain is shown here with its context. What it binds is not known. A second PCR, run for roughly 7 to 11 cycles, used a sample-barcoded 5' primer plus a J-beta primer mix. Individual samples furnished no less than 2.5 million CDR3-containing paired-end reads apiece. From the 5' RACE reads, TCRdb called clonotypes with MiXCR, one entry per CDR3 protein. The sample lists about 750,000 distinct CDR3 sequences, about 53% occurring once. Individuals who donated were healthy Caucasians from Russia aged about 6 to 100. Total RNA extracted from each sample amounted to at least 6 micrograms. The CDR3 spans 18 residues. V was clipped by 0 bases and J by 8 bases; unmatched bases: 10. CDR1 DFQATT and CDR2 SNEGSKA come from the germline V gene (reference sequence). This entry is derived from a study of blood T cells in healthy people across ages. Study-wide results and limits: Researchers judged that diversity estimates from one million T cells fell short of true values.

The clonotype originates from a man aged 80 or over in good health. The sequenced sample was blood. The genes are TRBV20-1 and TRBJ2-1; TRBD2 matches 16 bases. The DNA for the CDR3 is TGCAGTGCTAGAGATTTGGGACTAGCGGGAGGGCCTTGGGATGAGCAGTTCTTC. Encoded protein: CSARDLGLAGGPWDEQFF.